This T cell receptor (beta chain) is drawn from a study of Ad26.COV2.S vaccination and SARS-CoV-2 variants. Study overall: Ad26.COV2.S given intramuscularly, once or twice 56 days apart. The study's findings and limits: Estimates derived from TCR breadth and depth analyses may have underestimated total T cell responses.

The repertoire was sequenced with immunoSEQ multiplex PCR; TCRdb's copy has only in-frame clones and lacks some. The sample lists about 680,000 clones; 80% to 90% were seen once. Germline-derived CDR1 and CDR2 are GTSNPN and SVGIG (reference sequence). The CDR3 is 11 amino acids. V gave up 0 bases and J gave up 7 bases, with 6 bases separating them. Treatment: 15 to 20 received Ad26.COV2.S at low or high dose, single or two shots; about 5 received placebo; per-sample allocation not given. Each sample was drawn 63 days after the first injection (of vaccine or placebo). Adults aged 18-55 years in Boston included the donor. Comments on this clone: The target antigen is unknown.

The TCR comes from a person aged 18-65 years who received the Ad26.COV2.S COVID-19 vaccine or a placebo. The material sequenced was peripheral blood, taken in a trial of Ad26.COV2.S vaccine versus placebo. The rearrangement links TRBV30 to TRBJ1-2; D uncertain. CDR3 region: CAWSVLVGYTF. The DNA for the CDR3 is TGTGCCTGGAGTGTACTCGTTGGCTACACCTTC.